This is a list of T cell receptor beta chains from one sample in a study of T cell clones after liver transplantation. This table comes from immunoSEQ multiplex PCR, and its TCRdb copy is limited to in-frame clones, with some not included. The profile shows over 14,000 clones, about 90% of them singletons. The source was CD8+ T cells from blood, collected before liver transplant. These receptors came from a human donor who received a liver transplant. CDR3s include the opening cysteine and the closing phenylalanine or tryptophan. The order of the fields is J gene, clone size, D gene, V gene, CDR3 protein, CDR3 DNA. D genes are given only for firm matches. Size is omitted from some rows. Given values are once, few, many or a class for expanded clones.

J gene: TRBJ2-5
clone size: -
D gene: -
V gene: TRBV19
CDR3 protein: CASSMRPDSPRETQYF
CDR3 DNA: TGTGCCAGTAGTATGCGGCCAGACAGCCCCCGGGAGACCCAGTACTTC

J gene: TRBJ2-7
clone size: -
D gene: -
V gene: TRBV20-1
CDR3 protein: CSAPLVLEQYF
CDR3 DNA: TGCAGTGCCCCACTAGTTCTCGAGCAGTACTTC

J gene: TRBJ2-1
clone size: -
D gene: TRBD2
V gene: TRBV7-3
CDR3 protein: CASSLTELAVASYNEQFF
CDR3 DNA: TGTGCCAGCAGCTTAACGGAGCTAGCGGTAGCTTCCTACAATGAGCAGTTCTTC

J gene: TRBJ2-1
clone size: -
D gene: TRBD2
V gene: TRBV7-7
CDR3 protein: CASSLEGGWTSSNEQFF
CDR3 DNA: TGTGCCAGCAGCTTAGAGGGTGGATGGACTAGCTCAAATGAGCAGTTCTTC

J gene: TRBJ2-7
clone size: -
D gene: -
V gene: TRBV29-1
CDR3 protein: CSAEAPGYSREQYF
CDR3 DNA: TGCAGCGCCGAGGCCCCGGGTTATTCTCGCGAGCAGTACTTC

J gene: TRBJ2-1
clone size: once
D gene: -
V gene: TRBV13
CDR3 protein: CASTLLSSSSYNEQFF
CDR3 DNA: TGTGCCAGCACCCTCTTGAGCAGCAGCTCCTACAATGAGCAGTTCTTC

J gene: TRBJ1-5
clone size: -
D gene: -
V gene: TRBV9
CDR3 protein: CASSVTGNQPQHF
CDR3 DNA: TGTGCCAGCAGCGTGACGGGCAATCAGCCCCAGCATTTT

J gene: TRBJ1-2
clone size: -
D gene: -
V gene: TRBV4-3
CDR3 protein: CASSQEPGRGVYGYTF
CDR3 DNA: TGCGCCAGCAGCCAAGAGCCAGGGAGGGGAGTCTATGGCTACACCTTC

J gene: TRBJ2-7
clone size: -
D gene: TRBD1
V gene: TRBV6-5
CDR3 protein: CASSYGDRGYEQYF
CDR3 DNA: TGTGCCAGCAGTTACGGGGACAGGGGCTACGAGCAGTACTTC

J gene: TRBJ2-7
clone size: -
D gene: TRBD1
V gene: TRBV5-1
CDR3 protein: CASSFRQGSYEQYF
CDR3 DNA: TGCGCCAGCAGCTTTCGACAGGGGTCCTACGAGCAGTACTTC

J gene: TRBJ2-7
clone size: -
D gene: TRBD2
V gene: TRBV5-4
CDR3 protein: CASSSILAGGYYEQYF
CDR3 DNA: TGTGCCAGCAGCAGCATACTAGCGGGTGGATACTACGAGCAGTACTTC

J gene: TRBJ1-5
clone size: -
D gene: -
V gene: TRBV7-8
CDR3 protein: CASSYPGLNQPQHF
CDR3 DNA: TGTGCCAGCAGCTACCCCGGCCTTAATCAGCCCCAGCATTTT

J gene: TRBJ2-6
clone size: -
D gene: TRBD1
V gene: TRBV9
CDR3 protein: CASSLAGTGGSGANVLTF
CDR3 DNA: TGTGCCAGCAGCCTAGCCGGGACAGGGGGCTCAGGGGCCAACGTCCTGACTTTC

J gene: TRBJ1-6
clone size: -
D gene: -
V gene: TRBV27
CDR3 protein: CASGTGANSPLHF
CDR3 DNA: TGTGCCAGCGGCACGGGAGCCAATTCACCCCTCCACTTT

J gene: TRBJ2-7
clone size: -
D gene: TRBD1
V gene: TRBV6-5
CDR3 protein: CASSLSGTGSYEQYF
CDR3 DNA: TGTGCCAGCAGTTTGTCCGGGACAGGGTCCTACGAGCAGTACTTC

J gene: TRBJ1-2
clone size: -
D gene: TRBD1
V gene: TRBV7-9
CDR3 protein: CASSSSGTGDYGYTF
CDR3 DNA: TGTGCCAGCAGCTCCTCCGGGACAGGGGACTATGGCTACACCTTC

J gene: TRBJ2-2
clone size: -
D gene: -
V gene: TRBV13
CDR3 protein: CASSIQGGTGELFF
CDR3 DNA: TGTGCCAGCAGCATCCAGGGTGGAACCGGGGAGCTGTTTTTT

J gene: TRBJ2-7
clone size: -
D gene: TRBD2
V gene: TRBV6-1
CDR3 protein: CASSEGLADSYEQYF
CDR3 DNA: TGTGCCAGCAGTGAAGGACTAGCGGACTCCTACGAGCAGTACTTC

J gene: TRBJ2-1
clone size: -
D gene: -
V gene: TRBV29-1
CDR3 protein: CSDLLSGTKDEQFF
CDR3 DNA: TGCAGCGACCTACTGAGTGGGACAAAGGATGAGCAGTTCTTC

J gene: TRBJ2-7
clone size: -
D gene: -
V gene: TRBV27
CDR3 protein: CASSAGRTYEQYF
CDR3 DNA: TGTGCCAGCAGTGCAGGTAGGACCTACGAGCAGTACTTC

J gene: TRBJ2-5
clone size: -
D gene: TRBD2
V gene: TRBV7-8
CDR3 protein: CASSSGLAGLQGETQYF
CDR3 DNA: TGTGCCAGCAGCTCGGGACTAGCGGGGCTGCAGGGAGAGACCCAGTACTTC

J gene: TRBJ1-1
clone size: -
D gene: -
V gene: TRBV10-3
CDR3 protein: CAITVTKLASEAFF
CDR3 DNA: TGTGCCATTACCGTGACAAAATTGGCGTCTGAAGCTTTCTTT

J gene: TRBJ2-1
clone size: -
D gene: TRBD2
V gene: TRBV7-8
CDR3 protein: CASSTTLAGGGYNEQFF
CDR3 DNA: TGTGCCAGCAGCACGACTTTAGCGGGAGGTGGATACAATGAGCAGTTCTTC

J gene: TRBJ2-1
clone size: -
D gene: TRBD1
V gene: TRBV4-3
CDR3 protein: CASSQGTGYDNEQFF
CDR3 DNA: TGCGCCAGCAGCCAAGGGACAGGGTATGACAATGAGCAGTTCTTC

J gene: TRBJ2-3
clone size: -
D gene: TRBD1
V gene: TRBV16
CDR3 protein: CASSHEGQGTDTQYF
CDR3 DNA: TGTGCCAGCAGCCATGAAGGACAGGGAACAGATACGCAGTATTTT

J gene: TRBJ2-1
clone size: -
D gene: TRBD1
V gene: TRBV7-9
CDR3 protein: CASSPLDRVAYNEQFF
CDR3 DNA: TGTGCCAGCAGCCCTCTCGACAGGGTCGCTTACAATGAGCAGTTCTTC

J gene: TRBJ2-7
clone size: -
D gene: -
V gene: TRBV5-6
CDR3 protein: CASSSQYGEQYF
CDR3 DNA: TGTGCCAGCAGCTCTCAGTATGGGGAGCAGTACTTC

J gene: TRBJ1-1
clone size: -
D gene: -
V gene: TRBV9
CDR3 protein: CASSGLGTEAFF
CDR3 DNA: TGTGCCAGCAGTGGGCTGGGGACTGAAGCTTTCTTT

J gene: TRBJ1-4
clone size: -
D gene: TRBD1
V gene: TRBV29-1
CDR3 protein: CSVVDRGEKLFF
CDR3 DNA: TGCAGCGTGGTCGACAGGGGTGAAAAACTGTTTTTT

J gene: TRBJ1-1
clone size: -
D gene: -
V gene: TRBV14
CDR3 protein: CASSQEEGSPNTEAFF
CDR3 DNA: TGTGCCAGCAGCCAAGAAGAAGGTTCACCGAACACTGAAGCTTTCTTT

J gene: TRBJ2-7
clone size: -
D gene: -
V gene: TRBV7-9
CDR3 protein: CARGEQYF
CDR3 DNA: TGTGCCAGGGGGGAGCAGTACTTC

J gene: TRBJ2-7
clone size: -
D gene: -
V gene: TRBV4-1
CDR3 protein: CASSPTDSYEQYF
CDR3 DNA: TGCGCCAGCAGCCCGACGGACTCCTACGAGCAGTACTTC

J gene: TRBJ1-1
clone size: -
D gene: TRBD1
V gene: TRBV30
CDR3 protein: CAWSHSGGTEAFF
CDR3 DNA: TGTGCCTGGAGTCACTCAGGGGGCACTGAAGCTTTCTTT

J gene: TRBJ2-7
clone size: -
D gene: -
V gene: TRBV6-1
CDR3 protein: CASSEMASAAYEQYF
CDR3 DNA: TGTGCCAGCAGTGAGATGGCTAGCGCTGCCTACGAGCAGTACTTC

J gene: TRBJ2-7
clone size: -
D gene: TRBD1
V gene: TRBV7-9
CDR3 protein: CASSSGTDYEQYF
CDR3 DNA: TGTGCCAGCAGCTCTGGGACAGATTACGAGCAGTACTTC

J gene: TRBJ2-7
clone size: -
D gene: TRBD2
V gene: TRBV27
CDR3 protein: CASSISTSGRSYEQYF
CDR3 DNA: TGTGCCAGCAGTATATCCACTAGCGGGAGGTCCTACGAGCAGTACTTC

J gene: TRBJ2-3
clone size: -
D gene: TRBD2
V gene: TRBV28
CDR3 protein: CASSPGLAGISTDTQYF
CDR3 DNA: TGTGCCAGCAGCCCCGGGCTAGCGGGAATTAGCACAGATACGCAGTATTTT

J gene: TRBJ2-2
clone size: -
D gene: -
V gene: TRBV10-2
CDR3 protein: CASSGMNTGELFF
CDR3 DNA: TGCGCCAGCAGTGGCATGAACACCGGGGAGCTGTTTTTT

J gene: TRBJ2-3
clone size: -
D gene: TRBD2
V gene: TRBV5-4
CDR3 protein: CASALAGTDTQYF
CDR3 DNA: TGTGCCAGCGCCCTAGCGGGAACAGATACGCAGTATTTT

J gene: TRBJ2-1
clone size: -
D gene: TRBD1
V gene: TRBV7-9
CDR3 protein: CASSLGQGYNEQFF
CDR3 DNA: TGTGCCAGCAGCTTGGGACAGGGCTACAATGAGCAGTTCTTC

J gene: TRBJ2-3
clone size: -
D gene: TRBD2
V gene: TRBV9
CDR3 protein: CASSQGKTSGGTDTQYF
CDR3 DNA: TGTGCCAGCAGCCAGGGCAAGACTAGCGGGGGCACAGATACGCAGTATTTT

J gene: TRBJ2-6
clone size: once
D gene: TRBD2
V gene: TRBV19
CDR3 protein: CASSIVSSGRPSGANVLTF
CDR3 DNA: TGTGCCAGTAGTATAGTGTCTAGCGGGAGGCCCTCTGGGGCCAACGTCCTGACTTTC

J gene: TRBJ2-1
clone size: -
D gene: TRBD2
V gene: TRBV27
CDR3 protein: CASSLSLGLADNEQFF
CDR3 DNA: TGTGCCAGCAGTCTCAGCCTGGGACTAGCCGACAATGAGCAGTTCTTC

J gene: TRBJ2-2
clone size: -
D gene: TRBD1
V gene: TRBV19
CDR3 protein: CASSGGQTNTGELFF
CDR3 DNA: TGTGCCAGTAGTGGGGGACAGACAAACACCGGGGAGCTGTTTTTT

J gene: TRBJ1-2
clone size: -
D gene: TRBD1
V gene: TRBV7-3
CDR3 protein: CASSLTAGGYGYTF
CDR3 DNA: TGTGCCAGCAGCTTAACGGCAGGGGGCTATGGCTACACCTTC

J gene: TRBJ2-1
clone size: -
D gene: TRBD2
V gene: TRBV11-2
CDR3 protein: CASSLVAGAHNEQFF
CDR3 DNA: TGTGCCAGCAGCTTAGTAGCGGGAGCCCACAATGAGCAGTTCTTC

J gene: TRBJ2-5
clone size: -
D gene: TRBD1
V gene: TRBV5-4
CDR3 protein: CASSSRDRRETQYF
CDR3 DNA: TGTGCCAGCAGCTCCCGGGACAGAAGAGAGACCCAGTACTTC

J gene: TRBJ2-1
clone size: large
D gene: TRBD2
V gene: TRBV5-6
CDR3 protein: CASSPTRLAGSSYNEQFF
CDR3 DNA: TGTGCCAGCAGCCCAACGCGACTAGCGGGGAGCTCCTACAATGAGCAGTTCTTC

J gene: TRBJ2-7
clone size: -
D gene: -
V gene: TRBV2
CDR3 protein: CASRRGGDEQYF
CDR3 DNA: TGTGCCAGCCGAAGAGGAGGGGACGAGCAGTACTTC

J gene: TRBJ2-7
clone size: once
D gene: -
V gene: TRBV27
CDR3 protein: CASSPVTQAYEQYF
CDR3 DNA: TGTGCCAGCAGTCCAGTAACTCAAGCCTACGAGCAGTACTTC

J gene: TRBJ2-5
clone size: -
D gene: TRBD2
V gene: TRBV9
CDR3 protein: CASSVGLRGKTSGETQYF
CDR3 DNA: TGTGCCAGCAGCGTAGGTCTCAGGGGAAAAACTAGCGGAGAGACCCAGTACTTC

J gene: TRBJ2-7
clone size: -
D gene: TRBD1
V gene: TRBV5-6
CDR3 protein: CASRGTGVREQYF
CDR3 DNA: TGTGCCAGCAGGGGGACAGGGGTCCGCGAGCAGTACTTC

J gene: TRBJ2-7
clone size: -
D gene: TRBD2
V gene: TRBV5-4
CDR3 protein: CASSLPGLAGVYEQYF
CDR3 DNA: TGTGCCAGCAGTTTGCCGGGACTAGCGGGGGTTTACGAGCAGTACTTC

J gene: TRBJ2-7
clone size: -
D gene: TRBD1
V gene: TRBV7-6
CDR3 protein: CASSLVPGGSEQYF
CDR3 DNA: TGTGCCAGCAGCTTAGTTCCAGGGGGCAGTGAGCAGTACTTC

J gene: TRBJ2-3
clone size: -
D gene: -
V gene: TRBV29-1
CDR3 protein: CSVESDTQYF
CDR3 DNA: TGCAGCGTTGAATCCGATACGCAGTATTTT

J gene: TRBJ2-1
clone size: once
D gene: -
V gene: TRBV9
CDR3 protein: CASSLADSSYNEQFF
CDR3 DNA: TGTGCCAGCAGCTTAGCGGATAGCTCCTACAATGAGCAGTTCTTC

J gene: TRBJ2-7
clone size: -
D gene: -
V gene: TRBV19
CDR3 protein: CASSKDPSYEQYF
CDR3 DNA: TGTGCCAGTAGTAAGGACCCATCTTACGAGCAGTACTTC

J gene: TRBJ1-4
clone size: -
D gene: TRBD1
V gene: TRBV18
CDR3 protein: CASSPQDRGHGEKLFF
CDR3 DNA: TGTGCCAGCTCACCCCAGGACAGGGGGCACGGAGAAAAACTGTTTTTT